These T cell receptor beta chains were read from a single sample in a study of T cell repertoires in cytomegalovirus infection. TCRdb re-called the reads with MiXCR, one entry per CDR3 protein. The table includes over 450,000 distinct CDR3 sequences, 10% to 12% detected once. Source material: PBMCs. The origin of the receptors is a human donor in good health (CMV status not recorded). Some clones in this sample may be carry-over from other donors' samples. The CDR3 runs from the conserved cysteine through the conserved F or W. A D gene is named only where the DNA matches it firmly. Clone size is shown for a subset of rows, as once, few, many or a class of expanded clone.

clone_size	d_call	v_call	j_call	cdr3_length	cdr3_nt	cdr3_aa
many	TRBD2	TRBV7-2	TRBJ2-3	15	TGTGCCAGCAGGAGCGGGAGATCCCCCCCAGATACGCAGTATTTT	CASRSGRSPPDTQYF
NA	TRBD1	TRBV3-1	TRBJ1-2	16	TGTGCCAGCAGCCAAGAAGGGGCCAGGGGGGGAAGAGGCTACACCTTC	CASSQEGARGGRGYTF
NA	TRBD2	TRBV19	TRBJ2-1	15	TGTGCCAGTAGTTGGGGACTAGTCATCGGGAATGAGCAGTTCTTC	CASSWGLVIGNEQFF
many	NA	TRBV28	TRBJ1-1	14	TGTGCCAGCAGTTATCCTGACATGCTAGGTGAAGCTTTCTTT	CASSYPDMLGEAFF
many	TRBD2	TRBV29-1	TRBJ2-2	14	TGCAGCGTTGGGGGGACTAGCCACACCGGGGAGCTGTTTTTT	CSVGGTSHTGELFF
many	NA	TRBV7-9	TRBJ1-1	14	TGTGCCAGCAGAGAAGGGACGGGGAACACTGAAGCTTTCTTT	CASREGTGNTEAFF
many	TRBD1	TRBV12-3/TRBV12-4	TRBJ2-5	15	TGTGCCAGCAGTCCCGGACAGGGGGCAGGGGAGACCCAGTACTTC	CASSPGQGAGETQYF
NA	NA	TRBV10-3	TRBJ1-4	13	TGTGCCTCCCGGGACACTCCTAATGAAAAACTGTTTTTT	CASRDTPNEKLFF
many	TRBD1	TRBV11-2	TRBJ2-7	14	TGTGCCAGCAGCTTACTGACAGGGCCCTACGAGCAGTACTTC	CASSLLTGPYEQYF
NA	TRBD1	TRBV10-3	TRBJ2-5	13	TGTGCCATCAGGACCGGGACAGAAGAGACCCAGTACTTC	CAIRTGTEETQYF
many	NA	TRBV2	TRBJ1-4	15	TGTGCCAGCAGTGGTAAGGGGTCCACTAATGAAAAACTGTTTTTT	CASSGKGSTNEKLFF
NA	NA	TRBV3-1	TRBJ2-5	13	TGTGCCAGCAGTCCCGGACAAACAGAGACCCAGTACTTC	CASSPGQTETQYF